This TCR beta chain was profiled in a study of OX40 agonist ivuxolimab in advanced cancers. Regarding the research as a whole: Ivuxolimab was a fully human IgG2 agonistic monoclonal antibody targeting the costimulatory receptor OX40 (CD134). The paper describes the monotherapy dose-escalation part (N = 52 patients) of the phase I trial of ivuxolimab. The dose-escalation cohort was around 84% male with a mean age of approximately 59 years, ranging from roughly 23 to 90. Peripheral TCRbeta sequencing was intended to test whether TCR sequence diversity was altered and clonal T-cell expansion was caused by ivuxolimab. Partial responses were achieved by three dose-escalation patients, of whom one had hepatocellular carcinoma and two had cutaneous melanoma. Prior anti-PD-1, anti-PD-L1 or anti-CTLA-4 therapy was permitted, and 30% to 50% of dose-escalation patients had received checkpoint inhibitors. Intravenous ivuxolimab was administered to patients every 2 weeks at six dose levels: 0.01, 0.1, 0.3, 1.5, 3 and 10 mg/kg. Among the approximately 50 dose-escalation patients, around 20 had hepatocellular carcinoma, about 15 melanoma, 9 renal cell carcinoma and 9 head and neck cancer.

Study-wide conclusions, independent of this receptor: At doses of 0.1 to 3.0 mg/kg, clonal expansion of both CD4+ and CD8+ T cells in blood was seen between baseline and week 6. After ivuxolimab, more expanded clones were found on average in CD8+ T cells than in CD4+ T cells. In the 0.1-3.0 mg/kg groups, partial responders were among the patients with the lowest normalized peripheral clonal expansion, particularly in CD8+ T cells. Low levels of normalized T-cell clonal expansion were also seen in some nonresponding patients. The antigen specificity of the peripheral T cells that underwent clonal expansion was not determined.

For sequencing of the TCRbeta CDR3 region, genomic DNA was extracted from the sorted cells. The immunoSEQ Assay was used for sequencing of TCRbeta CDR3 regions. The source is immuneACCESS, and TCRdb retained only in-frame sequences with V and J called. Part of the clones is not carried over; for the studies checked, unresolved V genes explain less than half of this, and the remainder is unexplained. A total of just under 75,000 clones appear in this sample, roughly 92% of them only once. Of the sample, approximately 0.45% falls within the top ten clones. Patients with autoimmune disease history or receiving systemic immunosuppression were excluded from the trial. Peripheral blood for TCR sequencing was collected from all dose cohorts at baseline, on cycle 4 day 1, and on cycle 7 day 1. Samples were obtained from an open-label, multicenter, first-in-human phase I dose-escalation trial of ivuxolimab. The trial enrolled adults with locally advanced or metastatic head and neck squamous cell, hepatocellular, melanoma or renal cell carcinoma. Before TCR sequencing, CD4+ T cells and CD8+ T cells were sorted from peripheral blood as separate populations.

The CDR3 spans 14 residues, from the cysteine through the phenylalanine. The retained sequence is limited to the CDR3, 42 bases, with the frame set at the first base. As encoded in the germline V gene, CDR1 is MNHNS while CDR2 is SASEGT. Between the V and J ends, shortened by 5 bases and 3 bases respectively, the junction contains 11 bases. Comments on this clone: Its antigen is still unknown. No clone much larger than this one lies a single base away; base qualities are absent.

This clonotype originated in an adult with an advanced solid tumor such as melanoma, head and neck, liver or kidney cancer. The chain is made from TRBV6-1 and TRBJ1-5; no D segment can be confidently identified. Sequenced here: CD4+ or CD8+ T cells sorted from blood, sampled in a trial of the OX40 agonist ivuxolimab. The DNA is as follows: TGTGCCAGCAGTACGCGTGAAGTCAATCAGCCCCAGCATTTT. It specifies CASSTREVNQPQHF.